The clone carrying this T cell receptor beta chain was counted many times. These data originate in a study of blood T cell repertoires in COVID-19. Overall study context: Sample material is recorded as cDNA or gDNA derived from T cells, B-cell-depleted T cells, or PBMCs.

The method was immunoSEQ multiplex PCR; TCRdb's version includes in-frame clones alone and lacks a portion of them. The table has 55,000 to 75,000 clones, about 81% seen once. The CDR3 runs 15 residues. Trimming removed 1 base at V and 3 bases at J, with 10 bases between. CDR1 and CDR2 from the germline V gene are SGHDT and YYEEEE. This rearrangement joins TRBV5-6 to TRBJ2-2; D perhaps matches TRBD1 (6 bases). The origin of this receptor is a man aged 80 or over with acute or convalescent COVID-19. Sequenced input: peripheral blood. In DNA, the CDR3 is TGTGCCAGCAGCTTGACAGGGATAGACACCGGGGAGCTGTTTTTT. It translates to CASSLTGIDTGELFF.